At least ten counts were recorded for the clone carrying this T cell receptor (beta chain). The data derive from a study of CD8 T cells in ankylosing spondylitis. One entry per CDR3 protein results from TCRdb running MiXCR on the 5' RACE reads. The sample contains roughly 260,000 distinct CDR3 sequences, 15% to 20% of which appear only once. The sequence was collected from a male donor with ankylosing spondylitis or in good health (not recorded which). Source material: blood, either unsorted or a sorted T cell fraction (not recorded which).

CDR3 loop: CASLLNVGNTEAFF. The CDR3 DNA sequence: TGTGCCAGCCTCTTAAACGTGGGGAACACTGAAGCTTTCTTT. The rearrangement links TRBV6-1 to TRBJ1-1; no clear D. Germline V gene data show CDR1 as MNHNS and CDR2 as SASEGT. The CDR3 length is 14 residues. With 8 bases removed from V and 1 base from J, the gap between germline ends came to 14 bases.